These T cell receptor beta chains were read from a single sample in a study of radiation and T cells in renal cell carcinoma. Assay: immunoSEQ multiplex PCR; the TCRdb copy retains only in-frame clones and omits some. The sample shows 150,000 to 190,000 clones, approximately 90% of them seen only once. Sequenced material: blood, taken from a patient whose treatment included radiotherapy and nephrectomy. The receptors shown here come from a woman aged 50 to 60 with renal cell carcinoma. Each CDR3 is given with its conserved first and last residue. The order of the fields is J gene, D gene, V gene, clone size, CDR3 protein, CDR3 DNA. D genes are given only for firm matches. Expanded clones are given a class, and other clones once, few, many or no size at all.

TRBJ2-5,-,TRBV5-1,-,CASSLGDTQETQYF,TGCGCCAGCAGCTTGGGGGACACCCAAGAGACCCAGTACTTC
TRBJ2-4,TRBD2,TRBV7-2,-,CASSLAAGGGARNIQYF,TGTGCCAGCAGCTTAGCAGCTGGCGGGGGGGCCCGTAACATTCAGTACTTC
TRBJ2-1,-,TRBV7-8,once,CASSFQVGNEQFF,TGTGCCAGCAGCTTCCAGGTTGGCAATGAGCAGTTCTTC
TRBJ1-3,-,TRBV6-5,few,CASTWREGNTIYF,TGTGCCAGCACCTGGAGGGAGGGAAACACCATATATTTT
TRBJ2-5,TRBD2,TRBV5-6,-,CASSLRTSGNQETQYF,TGTGCCAGCAGCCTAAGGACTAGCGGCAACCAAGAGACCCAGTACTTC
TRBJ1-6,TRBD1,TRBV9,-,CASSLGQGDSPLHF,TGTGCCAGCAGCCTCGGACAGGGCGACTCACCCCTCCACTTT
TRBJ2-3,-,TRBV4-2,-,CASSQEMRGSSTDTQYF,TGTGCCAGCAGCCAAGAAATGAGGGGATCTAGCACAGATACGCAGTATTTT
TRBJ2-2,TRBD2,TRBV5-4,-,CASSPRTSGGLNTGELFF,TGTGCCAGCAGCCCCCGGACTAGCGGGGGCCTGAACACCGGGGAGCTGTTTTTT
TRBJ1-4,TRBD1,TRBV5-1,-,CASSLEQGVEKLFF,TGCGCCAGCAGCTTGGAACAGGGGGTCGAAAAACTGTTTTTT
TRBJ1-1,TRBD1,TRBV2,-,CASSSYGTGNTEAFF,TGTGCCAGCAGTTCTTACGGGACAGGGAACACTGAAGCTTTCTTT
TRBJ2-7,-,TRBV11-3,-,CASSRGPTYEQYF,TGTGCCAGCAGCAGGGGTCCGACCTACGAGCAGTACTTC
TRBJ1-4,TRBD1,TRBV19,-,CASSPPGQGTEKLFF,TGTGCCAGTAGTCCACCGGGACAGGGAACGGAAAAACTGTTTTTT
TRBJ2-1,-,TRBV7-2,-,CASSFLPGYNEQFF,TGTGCCAGCAGCTTTTTGCCGGGGTACAATGAGCAGTTCTTC
TRBJ1-3,-,TRBV18,-,CASSPGGTLSGNTIYF,TGTGCCAGCTCTCCGGGGGGTACACTCTCTGGAAACACCATATATTTT
TRBJ1-1,-,TRBV6-6,-,CASSTRFGQNTEAFF,TGTGCCAGCAGTACCCGTTTCGGTCAGAACACTGAAGCTTTCTTT
TRBJ1-1,-,TRBV7-6,-,CASSLSLNTEAFF,TGTGCCAGCAGCTTAAGCTTGAACACTGAAGCTTTCTTT
TRBJ1-1,TRBD1,TRBV6-1,-,CASSEQGAYHTEAFF,TGTGCCAGCAGTGAGCAGGGGGCGTACCACACTGAAGCTTTCTTT
TRBJ2-5,TRBD2,TRBV4-2,-,CASSQVAGKETQYF,TGTGCCAGCAGCCAGGTAGCGGGGAAAGAGACCCAGTACTTC
TRBJ2-3,-,TRBV7-8,once,CASSLSDTQYF,TGTGCCAGCAGCTTATCAGATACGCAGTATTTT
TRBJ2-7,TRBD1,TRBV7-3,-,CASSLSGQGFAYEQYF,TGTGCCAGCAGCTTAAGTGGACAGGGGTTCGCCTACGAGCAGTACTTC
TRBJ1-2,-,TRBV2,-,CASRPQGLDGYTF,TGTGCCAGCAGACCCCAGGGGCTTGATGGCTACACCTTC
TRBJ2-5,TRBD1,TRBV11-1,-,CASSLATGWDRLYF,TGTGCCAGCAGCTTAGCCACCGGGTGGGACAGGCTCTACTTC
TRBJ1-6,-,TRBV15,-,CATSRDSYGRLHF,TGTGCCACCAGCAGAGATTCCTACGGGCGCCTCCACTTT
TRBJ1-5,-,TRBV19,-,CASSIAILQAGGTQPQHF,TGTGCCAGTAGTATCGCTATCCTACAAGCCGGGGGCACCCAGCCCCAGCATTTT
TRBJ2-2,-,TRBV5-1,-,CASSLSRGNTGELFF,TGCGCCAGCAGCTTGAGTCGGGGAAACACCGGGGAGCTGTTTTTT
TRBJ1-1,-,TRBV2,once,CASRVGQTRPEAFF,TGTGCCAGCAGGGTAGGACAAACGAGGCCTGAAGCTTTCTTT
TRBJ2-1,TRBD1,TRBV5-1,-,CASSLYDAGQGVHEQFF,TGCGCCAGCAGCTTGTATGATGCAGGACAGGGGGTCCATGAGCAGTTCTTC
TRBJ2-2,-,TRBV7-9,-,CASSFLAGTPGELFF,TGTGCCAGCAGCTTTCTCGCCGGGACACCCGGGGAGCTGTTTTTT
TRBJ2-5,TRBD1,TRBV7-2,once,CASSLGTGVLETQYF,TGTGCCAGCAGCTTAGGGACAGGGGTCTTGGAGACCCAGTACTTC
TRBJ1-4,TRBD1,TRBV2,-,CASSDRGPNEKLFF,TGTGCCAGCAGTGACAGGGGGCCTAATGAAAAACTGTTTTTT
TRBJ2-7,TRBD1,TRBV5-8,-,CASSLGQGFSEQYF,TGTGCCAGCAGCTTGGGACAGGGGTTCTCCGAGCAGTACTTC
TRBJ1-5,TRBD1,TRBV19,-,CASSTGQRGPQHF,TGTGCCAGTAGTACGGGACAGAGAGGGCCCCAGCATTTT
TRBJ1-4,-,TRBV25-1,-,CASSEGLTVNEKLFF,TGTGCCAGCAGTGAAGGTCTGACAGTTAATGAAAAACTGTTTTTT
TRBJ2-5,-,TRBV5-1,-,CASSLGWETQYF,TGCGCCAGCAGCTTGGGGTGGGAGACCCAGTACTTC
TRBJ1-3,-,TRBV11-2,-,CASSLTTGQPNTIYF,TGTGCCAGCAGCTTAACCACGGGACAACCAAACACCATATATTTT
TRBJ1-1,TRBD1,TRBV28,-,CASSLLTGVTEAFF,TGTGCCAGCAGCCTACTCACAGGGGTTACTGAAGCTTTCTTT
TRBJ2-3,-,TRBV2,few,CASSEGRGTDTQYF,TGTGCCAGCAGTGAAGGCAGGGGTACAGATACGCAGTATTTT
TRBJ2-7,-,TRBV9,once,CASSVDGKAYEQYF,TGTGCCAGCAGCGTAGATGGCAAAGCCTACGAGCAGTACTTC
TRBJ1-4,-,TRBV7-9,once,CASSPVPGEKLFF,TGTGCCAGCAGCCCCGTTCCGGGGGAAAAACTGTTTTTT
TRBJ1-1,-,TRBV6-6,-,CASSYSGEEWTEAFF,TGTGCCAGCAGTTACTCGGGGGAGGAATGGACTGAAGCTTTCTTT
TRBJ2-3,-,TRBV7-2,-,CASSLEGGYTDTQYF,TGTGCCAGCAGCTTAGAGGGGGGGTACACAGATACGCAGTATTTT
TRBJ2-7,TRBD2,TRBV11-2,-,CASSLLAGGFGEQYF,TGTGCCAGCAGCCTTTTAGCGGGGGGGTTTGGAGAGCAGTACTTC
TRBJ2-7,-,TRBV14,-,CASSQEVGASYEQYF,TGTGCCAGCAGCCAAGAGGTCGGAGCCTCCTACGAGCAGTACTTC
TRBJ1-5,TRBD1,TRBV28,once,CASSLSPPTGGSQPQHF,TGTGCCAGCAGTTTATCCCCTCCTACAGGGGGCTCTCAGCCCCAGCATTTT
TRBJ1-1,-,TRBV5-1,-,CASTPGSNSAEAFF,TGCGCCAGCACCCCCGGCTCCAACTCGGCTGAAGCTTTCTTT
TRBJ2-2,-,TRBV9,-,CASSVVGTGELFF,TGTGCCAGCAGCGTAGTAGGGACCGGGGAGCTGTTTTTT
TRBJ2-1,-,TRBV7-9,-,CASSVRLGTNEQFF,TGTGCCAGCAGCGTCCGATTAGGGACGAATGAGCAGTTCTTC
TRBJ2-2,-,TRBV7-9,-,CASSLAGRTGELFF,TGTGCCAGCAGCTTAGCTGGCCGGACCGGGGAGCTGTTTTTT
TRBJ1-4,-,TRBV4-1,-,CASSHLTNGANEKLFF,TGCGCCAGCAGCCACCTAACTAATGGGGCTAATGAAAAACTGTTTTTT
TRBJ2-5,-,TRBV29-1,-,CSVREGSGETQYF,TGCAGCGTTAGAGAGGGAAGTGGAGAGACCCAGTACTTC
TRBJ1-1,-,TRBV6-5,few,CASLAGVNTEAFF,TGTGCCAGTCTGGCAGGGGTGAACACTGAAGCTTTCTTT
TRBJ2-1,TRBD2,TRBV11-2,-,CASSLVSSGVHNEQFF,TGTGCCAGCAGCTTAGTAAGTAGCGGGGTACACAATGAGCAGTTCTTC
TRBJ1-5,-,TRBV19,few,CATRGDRDQPQHF,TGTGCCACACGAGGGGACCGAGATCAGCCCCAGCATTTT
TRBJ1-2,-,TRBV6-1,-,CASSENRGNYGYTF,TGTGCCAGCAGTGAGAATCGGGGTAACTATGGCTACACCTTC
TRBJ2-2,TRBD2,TRBV19,-,CASSPGTIGELFF,TGTGCCAGTAGTCCTGGGACTATCGGGGAGCTGTTTTTT